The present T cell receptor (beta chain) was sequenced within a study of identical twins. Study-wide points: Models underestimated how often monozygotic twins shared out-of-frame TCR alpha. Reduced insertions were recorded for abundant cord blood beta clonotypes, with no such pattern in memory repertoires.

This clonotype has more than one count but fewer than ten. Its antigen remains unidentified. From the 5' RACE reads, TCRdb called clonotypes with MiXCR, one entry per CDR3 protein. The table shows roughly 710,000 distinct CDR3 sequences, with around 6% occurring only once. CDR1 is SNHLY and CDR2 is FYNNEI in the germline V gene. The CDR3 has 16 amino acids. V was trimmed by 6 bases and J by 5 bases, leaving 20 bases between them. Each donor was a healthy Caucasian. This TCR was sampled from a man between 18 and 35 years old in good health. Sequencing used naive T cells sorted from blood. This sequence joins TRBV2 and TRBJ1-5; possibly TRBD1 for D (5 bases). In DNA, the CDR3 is TGTGCCAGCAGCCCCTTCAGGGATCCTTATGATCAGCCCCAGCATTTT. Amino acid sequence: CASSPFRDPYDQPQHF. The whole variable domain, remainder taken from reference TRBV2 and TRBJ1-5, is EPEVTQTPSHQVTQMGQEVILRCVPISNHLYFYWYRQILGQKVEFLVSFYNNEISEKSEIFDDQFSVERPDGSNFTLKIRSTKLEDSAMYFCASSPFRDPYDQPQHFGDGTRLSIL.